This record covers a single TCR beta chain. The antigen is not known. PCR involved 60 Vbeta and 13 Jbeta primers. The table came from immunoSEQ multiplex PCR; TCRdb's copy has only in-frame clones and leaves some out. The sample carries about 59,000 clones, 75% to 90% recorded once. This sample stems from a study of cytomegalovirus exposure and HLA in healthy donors. Whole-study results and caveats: Presence/absence analyses treated sequencing depth as roughly uniform across donors. A later look showed TCR association rates differing by HLA locus, highest for DRB1 and lowest for HLA-C.

The germline V gene has CDR1 MGHRA and CDR2 YSYEKL. There are 15 residues in the CDR3. Trimming at V came to 0 bases and at J to 3 bases, leaving 5 bases not matched to a gene. The study sampled nominally healthy donors, though unrecorded immune exposures were likely. Material: PBMCs. The clonotype was recovered from a woman between 35 and 50 years old in good health and CMV-seronegative. V is TRBV4-1 and J is TRBJ2-7, with 7 bases lining up with TRBD1. CDR3 in DNA: TGCGCCAGCAGCCAAGACCGACAGGGAAGCTACGAGCAGTACTTC. Protein: CASSQDRQGSYEQYF.